The clone carrying this T cell receptor beta chain has just a few counts. The antigen is not known. The CDR3 loop spans 18 amino acids. Germline-derived CDR1 and CDR2 are MNHEY and SVGAGI. V lost 6 bases, J lost 2 bases, and 22 bases lay in between. There were TCR beta CDR3 regions amplified from RNA transcripts. First-round RT-PCR targeting the TCR CDR3 was performed with the HTBI primer set. TCRdb re-analysed the multiplex PCR reads in MiXCR, keeping a single row per CDR3 protein. The sample comprises hundreds of thousands of distinct CDR3 sequences, over 10% of which are singletons, and around 9.2% rests with the top ten. The data originate from a study of T cells in Graves' hyperthyroidism and ophthalmopathy. Study-level results: Peripheral blood also featured most of the thyroid clonotypes expanded above 0.001. Median prediction lead before ophthalmopathy onset was 5 to 7.5 months with the model.

This chain links TRBV6-5 with TRBJ2-2, with D tentatively TRBD1 or TRBD2 (6 bases each). The TCR comes from a woman between 18 and 30 years old with Graves' hyperthyroidism. Sequencing was done on a sample of blood. The CDR3 DNA reads TGTGCCAGCAGGGCCGGGGTTTGGGGGGCCGGAAACACCGGGGAGCTGTTTTTT. It is translated as CASRAGVWGAGNTGELFF.